This section outlines one T cell receptor (beta chain) sequence together with its context. Its antigen is as yet unknown. The table came from immunoSEQ multiplex PCR; TCRdb's copy has only in-frame clones and leaves some out. The specimen's table records some 50,000 clones. The data derive from a study of T cells in women clearing cervical HPV infection. The overall study: Controls were women whose single incident HPV16 infection cleared within 12 months without precancer or cancer. Case blood drawn at lesion detection; control blood after infection cleared.

General study points: CIN3+ cases had significantly higher TCR repertoire richness than controls, but evenness did not differ.

The origin of this receptor is a woman between 18 and 69 years old with a cervical HPV16 infection that either progressed to CIN3+ or cleared (not recorded which). Sequenced input: blood buffy coat.

The CDR3 protein is CASSPLLGGYTF. The CDR3 bases that were read are TGTGCCAGCAGCCCCCTACTAGGAGGC. The chain links TRBV7-6 to TRBJ1-2, with unresolved D. With the read ending 3 residues before the CDR3 end, the germline J gene is used to fill in that end. The CDR3 is 12 amino acids. From germline, CDR1 is SGHVS and CDR2 FNYEAQ.